The 11 T cell receptor beta chains below were found in one sample sequenced in a study of spatial heterogeneity in lung cancer. MiXCR, applied by TCRdb to the 5' RACE reads, yields one record per CDR3 protein. Among about 80,000 distinct CDR3 sequences, approximately 21% were seen once, and the ten largest hold about 6.8%. Time point noted: sample taken at primary tumor resection. Extraction of whole RNA from tumor, nontumor lung or frozen PBMC preceded unsorted sequencing. Here the sequenced sample was PBMCs, taken at surgery. These receptors were taken from a male donor with early-stage non-small cell lung cancer.

This clonotype occurred many times. The chain is built from TRBV7-9 and TRBJ1-1; 7 nucleotides line up with TRBD1. The CDR3 is made up of 15 amino acids. Germline CDR1 is SEHNR and CDR2 is FQNEAQ (reference sequence). The J segment lost 1 base and the V segment lost 7 bases, leaving 9 bases of the junction unmatched. CDR3 residues: CASTPRGTANTEAFF. Here the CDR3 DNA reads TGTGCCAGCACCCCGAGGGGGACAGCGAACACTGAAGCTTTCTTT.

CDR3 sequence reads: CASSPTEGGIFPGANVLTF. In nucleotides, the CDR3 is TGTGCCAGCAGTCCCACTGAGGGGGGAATCTTTCCTGGGGCCAACGTCCTGACTTTC. V is TRBV27 and J is TRBJ2-6; D is possibly TRBD1 or TRBD2 (6 bases each). The CDR3 totals 19 residues. Per germline, CDR1 MNHEY and CDR2 SMNVEV (reference sequence). With 5 bases removed from V and 2 bases from J, the gap between germline ends came to 22 bases.

The sample holds a few counts of this clonotype. This rearrangement joins TRBV29-1 to TRBJ2-7; 7 bases line up with TRBD2. V shed 4 bases and J 0 bases; nucleotides not matched to a gene: 9. CDR1 is SQVTM and CDR2 is ANQGSEA in the germline V gene. This CDR3 comprises 15 residues. In DNA, the CDR3 is TGCAGCGTTGCCGGGCCGGGCGGGAGCTCCTACGAGCAGTACTTC. Translated, it gives CSVAGPGGSSYEQYF.

This clonotype was recorded at least ten times. This chain joins TRBV28 and TRBJ2-7; TRBD1 matches at 9 bases. V lost 4 bases, J lost 2 bases, and 9 bases stayed unmatched. Germline V gene data show CDR1 as MDHEN and CDR2 as SYDVKM. This CDR3 spans 16 amino acids. CDR3 region: CASSSTRDRAPYEQYF. CDR3 coding DNA: TGTGCCAGCAGTTCGACCCGGGACAGGGCGCCCTACGAGCAGTACTTC.

In its sample, this clonotype was seen once. The J gene is TRBJ1-5, the V gene TRBV12-3 or TRBV12-4, with D possibly being TRBD1 (5 bases). This CDR3 comprises 14 residues. V lost 5 bases, J lost 5 bases, and 13 bases lay in between. In nucleotides, the CDR3 is TGTGCCAGCAGTACCCGGGACTCTTATCAGCCCCAGCATTTT. This gives the protein CASSTRDSYQPQHF.

The rearrangement uses TRBV7-8 and TRBJ2-1, with 12 bases that match TRBD2. This CDR3 spans 15 amino acids. CDR1 is SGHVS, CDR2 FQNEAQ, per germline. V shed 7 bases and J 9 bases; nucleotides not matched to a gene: 10. CDR3 sequence reads: CASTPVASGRVEQFF. In DNA form, the CDR3 reads TGTGCCAGCACCCCCGTGGCTAGCGGGAGGGTTGAGCAGTTCTTC.

The J gene is TRBJ1-1, the V gene TRBV28, with 7 positions matching TRBD1. This CDR3 is 14 amino acids long. V was clipped by 6 bases and J by 3 bases; unmatched bases: 7. The germline CDR1 and CDR2 sequences are MDHEN and SYDVKM. For the CDR3, the DNA is TGTGCCAGCAGCCATTCCAGGGGGTACACTGAAGCTTTCTTT. Amino acid sequence: CASSHSRGYTEAFF.

In its sample, this clonotype was seen many times. The V and J genes are TRBV29-1 and TRBJ2-7, with TRBD1 matching over 11 bases. The CDR3 has 15 amino acids. V shed 7 bases, J shed 7 bases, and the junction held 15 bases outside the gene matches. CDR1 is SQVTM, CDR2 ANQGSEA, per germline. This CDR3 reads CSARTGGSPEGEQYF. As DNA, the CDR3 is TGCAGCGCACGGACAGGGGGCTCCCCCGAGGGAGAGCAGTACTTC.

This clonotype has a count of ten or more. The chain carries TRBV20-1 and TRBJ2-7, with 8 nucleotides matching TRBD1. CDR1 and CDR2 from the germline V gene are DFQATT and SNEGSKA (reference sequence). The CDR3 has 13 amino acids. Losses at the gene ends were 8 bases for V and 0 bases for J; bases not matched to a gene: 6. CDR3 protein: CSSQGASSYEQYF. The CDR3, as DNA: TGCAGTTCTCAGGGGGCGAGCTCCTACGAGCAGTACTTC.

This rearrangement joins TRBV9 to TRBJ2-7; D is perhaps TRBD1 (5 bases). This CDR3 contains 16 residues. The germline V gene encodes CDR1 SGDLS and CDR2 YYNGEE. The V gene lost 0 bases and the J gene lost 0 bases, with 13 bases spanning the gap. The CDR3 here is CASSVASGPSSYEQYF. In DNA form, the CDR3 reads TGTGCCAGCAGCGTAGCCTCAGGGCCTAGCTCCTACGAGCAGTACTTC.

This clonotype was seen a few times. The chain joins TRBV28 to TRBJ1-1; no clear D. CDR3 length equals 14 residues. Germline loops: CDR1 MDHEN, CDR2 SYDVKM. Trimming removed 5 bases at V and 1 base at J, with 11 bases between. For the CDR3, the DNA is TGTGCCAGCAGTCCGTTGACGGCGAACACTGAAGCTTTCTTT. Protein product: CASSPLTANTEAFF.